This TCR beta chain was profiled in a study of OX40 agonist ivuxolimab in advanced cancers. In the study overall: Enrollees could have had prior anti-PD-1, anti-PD-L1 or anti-CTLA-4 therapy, which 30% to 50% had received.

This table comes from immunoSEQ multiplex PCR, and its TCRdb copy is limited to in-frame clones, with some not included. The sample contains about 80,000 clones, around 90% of which appear only once. General observations from the study: People who partly responded at 0.1-3.0 mg/kg had some of the least clonal expansion seen.

The CDR3 consists of 16 residues. From germline, CDR1 is MDHEN and CDR2 SYDVKM. Between the trimmed V and J ends, which lost 5 bases and 4 bases, there was a span of 18 bases. This clone appeared a few times. Its target is not known. The TCR sequence derives from an adult with an advanced solid tumor such as melanoma, head and neck, liver or kidney cancer. The rearrangement uses TRBV28 and TRBJ2-1; no reliable D call. The sequenced sample was CD4+ or CD8+ T cells sorted from blood, obtained in a trial of the OX40 agonist ivuxolimab. This chain's CDR3 is CASSDPDRSLYNEQFF. Here the CDR3 DNA reads TGTGCCAGCAGTGACCCGGACCGCAGCCTTTACAATGAGCAGTTCTTC.